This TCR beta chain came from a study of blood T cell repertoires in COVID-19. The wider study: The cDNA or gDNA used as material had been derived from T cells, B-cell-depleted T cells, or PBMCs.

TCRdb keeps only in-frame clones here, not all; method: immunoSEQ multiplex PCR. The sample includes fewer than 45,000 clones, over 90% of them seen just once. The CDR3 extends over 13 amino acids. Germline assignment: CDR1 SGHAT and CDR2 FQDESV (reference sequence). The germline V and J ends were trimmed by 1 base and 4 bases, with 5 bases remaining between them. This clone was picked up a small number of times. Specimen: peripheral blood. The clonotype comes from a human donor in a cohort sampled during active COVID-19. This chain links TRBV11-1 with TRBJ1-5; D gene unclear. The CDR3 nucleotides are TGTGCCAGCAGCTTAGAGGAGAATCAGCCCCAGCATTTT. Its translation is CASSLEENQPQHF.